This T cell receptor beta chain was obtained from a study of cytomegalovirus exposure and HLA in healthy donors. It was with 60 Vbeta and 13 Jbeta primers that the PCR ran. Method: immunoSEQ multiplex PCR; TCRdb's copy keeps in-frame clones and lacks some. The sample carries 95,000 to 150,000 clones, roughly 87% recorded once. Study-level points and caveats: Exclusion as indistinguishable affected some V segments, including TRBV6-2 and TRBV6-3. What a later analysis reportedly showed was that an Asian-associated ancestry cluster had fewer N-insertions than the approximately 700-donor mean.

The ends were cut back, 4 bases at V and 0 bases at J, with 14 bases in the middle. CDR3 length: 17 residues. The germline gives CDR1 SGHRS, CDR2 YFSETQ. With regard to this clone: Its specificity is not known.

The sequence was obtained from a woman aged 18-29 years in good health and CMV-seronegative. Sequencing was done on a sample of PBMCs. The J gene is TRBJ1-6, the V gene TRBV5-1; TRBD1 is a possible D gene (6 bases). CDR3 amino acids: CASSPYPQGSYNSPLHF. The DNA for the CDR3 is TGCGCCAGCAGCCCATATCCACAGGGCTCCTATAATTCACCCCTCCACTTT.